This T cell receptor (beta chain) was captured by sequencing in a study of blood T cells in healthy people across ages. The overall study: Through template switching, about one barcoded beta molecule was captured per two T cells, as measured in model experiments.

Combining a sample-barcoded 5' primer with a J-beta primer mix, a second PCR ran for roughly 6 to 12 cycles. TCRdb re-called the 5' RACE reads with MiXCR, one entry per CDR3 protein. Counted here are 1.5 million to 2 million distinct CDR3 sequences, 30% to 40% occurring once; the ten biggest clones make up over 9%. Points on this clonotype: Its antigen remains unknown.

Study findings and constraints: Calculation of diversity from one million T cells yielded estimates considered to be underestimates. Naive T cell percentage showed a strong correlation with the diversity of TCR beta.

Total RNA was extracted at no less than 6 micrograms per sample. This CDR3 spans 16 amino acids. Germline V lookup: CDR1 MNHNS, CDR2 SASEGT. The V and J ends lost 7 bases and 6 bases, in that order; junction bases with no gene match: 13. Sequenced sample: blood. The sequence derives from a woman between 25 and 40 years old in good health. This rearrangement joins TRBV6-1 to TRBJ2-1, with TRBD1 matching 9 bases. Here the CDR3 reads CASTARPDRGSNEQFF. The CDR3 nucleotides read TGTGCCAGCACTGCCCGCCCGGACAGGGGATCCAATGAGCAGTTCTTC.